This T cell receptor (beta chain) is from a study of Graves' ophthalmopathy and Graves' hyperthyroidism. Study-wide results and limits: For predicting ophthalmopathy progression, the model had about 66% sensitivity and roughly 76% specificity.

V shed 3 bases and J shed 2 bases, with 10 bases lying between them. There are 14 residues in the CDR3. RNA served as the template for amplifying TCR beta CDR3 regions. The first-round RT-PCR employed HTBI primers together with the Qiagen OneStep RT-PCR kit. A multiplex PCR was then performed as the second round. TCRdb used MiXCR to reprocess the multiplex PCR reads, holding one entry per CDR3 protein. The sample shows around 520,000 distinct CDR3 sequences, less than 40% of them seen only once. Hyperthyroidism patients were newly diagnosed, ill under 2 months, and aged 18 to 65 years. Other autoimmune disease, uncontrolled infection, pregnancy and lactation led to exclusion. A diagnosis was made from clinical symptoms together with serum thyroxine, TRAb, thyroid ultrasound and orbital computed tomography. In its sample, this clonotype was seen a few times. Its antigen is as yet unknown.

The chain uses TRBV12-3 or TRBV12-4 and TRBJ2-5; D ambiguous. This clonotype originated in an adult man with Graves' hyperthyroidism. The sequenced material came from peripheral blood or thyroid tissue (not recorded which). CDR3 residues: CASSFGDEQETQYF. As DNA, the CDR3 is TGTGCCAGCAGTTTTGGTGACGAACAAGAGACCCAGTACTTC.